The source of this T cell receptor beta chain is a study of long-term antiretroviral therapy in people with HIV. Samples were assayed with immunoSEQ v3.0 at survey level. It was roughly 40,000-55,000 T-cell genomes per sample that sequencing targeted. Clones were read by immunoSEQ multiplex PCR, and TCRdb kept only the in-frame ones, dropping some. The table shows around 28,000 clones, with around 84% occurring only once. V lost 7 bases to trimming and J lost 4 bases; unmatched junction nucleotides: 14. Germline assignment: CDR1 SNHLY and CDR2 FYNNEI. The CDR3 has 16 amino acids. The clonotype was recovered from a woman aged 25 to 39 with HIV. This rearrangement joins TRBV2 to TRBJ2-7; 9 positions match TRBD2. The sample was unsorted PBMCs, taken 0.8 years after starting antiretroviral therapy. As DNA, the CDR3 is TGTGCCAGCACTTCAAGCGGGGGGCAGGTCGTTTACGAGCAGTACTTC. Translation: CASTSSGGQVVYEQYF.